The rows below give T cell receptor beta chains drawn from one sample of a study of blood T cell repertoires in COVID-19. Repertoires were generated with immunoSEQ multiplex PCR, while TCRdb's copy carries only in-frame clones and drops some. The top ten clones hold about 3.4% of a sample with under 200,000 clones, under 90% of them seen once. The sequenced sample was PBMCs or T cells enriched from blood (not recorded which). Receptor source: an older woman who had recovered from COVID-19. The CDR3 runs from the conserved cysteine through the conserved F or W. Each record gives: D gene, J gene, V gene, clone size, CDR3 DNA, CDR3 protein. D genes are given only for firm matches. Size tells how often a clone was seen (once, few, many) or the class of an expanded clone, and some rows leave it out.

>-|TRBJ2-2|TRBV5-1|-
TGCGCCAGCTCCGAGATGGTTCGGGGGAGTTCCGGGGAGCTGTTTTTT
CASSEMVRGSSGELFF
>TRBD2|TRBJ2-2|TRBV27|-
TGTGCCAGCAGCTACCAGCGGGGGCCAAAGGTAACCGGGGAGCTGTTTTTT
CASSYQRGPKVTGELFF
>-|TRBJ2-7|TRBV5-1|few
TGCGCCAGCAGCGGAGCCGGGACACCTGACTACGAGCAGTACTTC
CASSGAGTPDYEQYF
>TRBD1|TRBJ2-2|TRBV30|once
TGTGCCTGGGACGGACAGGGTCCCGGGGAGCTGTTTTTT
CAWDGQGPGELFF
>-|TRBJ1-2|TRBV5-4|few
TGTGCCAGCAGCTTAGGTGGTACAGGGTATGGCTACACCTTC
CASSLGGTGYGYTF
>-|TRBJ1-5|TRBV6-1|-
TGTGCCAGCAGTGACCAATGGCCAAATAGCAATCAGCCCCAGCATTTT
CASSDQWPNSNQPQHF
>-|TRBJ1-1|TRBV27|-
TGTGCCAGCAGTTCACAGGGGAACACTGAAGCTTTCTTT
CASSSQGNTEAFF
>TRBD1|TRBJ1-1|TRBV3-1/TRBV3-2|-
TGTGCCAGCAGCCCGGACAGGGGAACTGAAGCTTTCTTT
CASSPDRGTEAFF
>TRBD2|TRBJ2-1|TRBV6-2/TRBV6-3|-
TGTGCCAGCAGTTACCCTACTAGCGGGGGGGCCGATGAGCAGTTCTTC
CASSYPTSGGADEQFF
>TRBD1|TRBJ2-7|TRBV5-6|-
TGTGCCAGCAGCCAAACCGGGACAGGGGGCGCAGGGCAGTACTTC
CASSQTGTGGAGQYF
>TRBD1|TRBJ1-1|TRBV11-3|-
TGTGCCAGCAGCTTAAGGGACAGGGTACCCTCACGGAACACTGAAGCTTTCTTT
CASSLRDRVPSRNTEAFF
>-|TRBJ2-3|TRBV5-1|-
TGCGCCAGCAGCGCTGGGGGCGGTAAAGATACGCAGTATTTT
CASSAGGGKDTQYF
>TRBD1|TRBJ2-1|TRBV24-1|-
TGTGCCACCAGTGATTCCGGGACAGGGGGCAATGAGCAGTTCTTC
CATSDSGTGGNEQFF
>-|TRBJ1-1|TRBV6-5|-
TGTGCCAGCAGTTTGCAGGGGCGCGGAGCTTTCTTT
CASSLQGRGAFF
>-|TRBJ1-1|TRBV5-1|-
TGCGCCAGCGGCCGGGGAGGAGAGGACACTGAAGCTTTCTTT
CASGRGGEDTEAFF
>-|TRBJ1-1|TRBV9|-
TGTGCCAGCAGCGCGAGAGCCGGGGGGGCCGTAGAAGCTTTCTTT
CASSARAGGAVEAFF
>-|TRBJ1-2|TRBV4-1|-
TGCGCCAGCAGCCAAGATGTCACAGCTAACTATGGCTACACCTTC
CASSQDVTANYGYTF
>TRBD2|TRBJ2-5|TRBV27|-
TGTGCCAGCAGTATAAGACTAGCGGGGGGGCGTCACGAGACCCAGTACTTC
CASSIRLAGGRHETQYF
>-|TRBJ2-7|TRBV5-1|-
TGCGCCAGCACGTGGGGGGGCGGAATCGAGCAGTACTTC
CASTWGGGIEQYF
>-|TRBJ1-1|TRBV3-1/TRBV3-2|-
TGTGCCAGCAGCCAAGAATACAGGGAAACTGAAGCTTTCTTT
CASSQEYRETEAFF
>TRBD1|TRBJ1-1|TRBV11-2|-
TGTGCCAGCAGCTACGTACGAGGGGGCAACACTGAAGCTTTCTTT
CASSYVRGGNTEAFF
>-|TRBJ2-7|TRBV18|few
TGTGCCAGCTCACCGTACAGGGATACCCCCTACGAGCAGTACTTC
CASSPYRDTPYEQYF
>TRBD2|TRBJ2-3|TRBV4-1|-
TGCGCCAGCAGCCAAGCGGGACTAGCGGGGGGCACAGATACGCAGTATTTT
CASSQAGLAGGTDTQYF
>-|TRBJ1-2|TRBV19|-
TGTGCCAGTAGTATGTTCTTCGGGCAGGGCGTGGATGGCTACACCTTC
CASSMFFGQGVDGYTF
>TRBD1|TRBJ1-2|TRBV30|-
TGTGCCTGGAGCCCGGGACAGGGCACGTACACCTTC
CAWSPGQGTYTF
>-|TRBJ2-5|TRBV4-2|many
TGTGCCAGCAGCCAAGGAGGGAAAGAGACCCAGTACTTC
CASSQGGKETQYF
>-|TRBJ1-3|TRBV2|-
TGTGCCAGCAGTGAAGGCGGCTCTGGAAACACCATATATTTT
CASSEGGSGNTIYF
>-|TRBJ2-1|TRBV6-5|many
TGTGCCAGCAGGTTAAGGGGGAGGGACTACAATGAGCAGTTCTTC
CASRLRGRDYNEQFF
>-|TRBJ1-3|TRBV6-5|-
TGTGCCAGCAGGGGCTGGGAGGGCTCTGGAAACACCATATATTTT
CASRGWEGSGNTIYF
>-|TRBJ1-1|TRBV19|-
TGTGCCAGTAGAAGACTCCTAAGGGAGGTCGGCACTGAAGCTTTCTTT
CASRRLLREVGTEAFF
>TRBD2|TRBJ2-2|TRBV10-1|-
TGCGCCAGCAGTGACCGCGGGGGGTCGGGCACCGGGGAGCTGTTTTTT
CASSDRGGSGTGELFF
>TRBD1|TRBJ1-6|TRBV11-2|-
TGTGCCAGCAGCTTAGATCTAACAGGGGATAGTTCACCCCTCCACTTT
CASSLDLTGDSSPLHF
>TRBD1|TRBJ1-4|TRBV30|-
TGTGCCTGCTCGGGACAGGGAAGTGAAAAACTGTTTTTT
CACSGQGSEKLFF
>-|TRBJ2-2|TRBV11-2|-
TGTGCCAGCAGCCATCCCCAAAGCATGAGCGCCGGGGAGCTGTTTTTT
CASSHPQSMSAGELFF
>-|TRBJ2-1|TRBV18|-
TGTGCCAGCTCACCATGGGCAGGTAACAATGAGCAGTTCTTC
CASSPWAGNNEQFF
>TRBD1|TRBJ1-2|TRBV19|once
TGTGCCAGTAGAACCCGGGACAGGCTCTATGGCTACACCTTC
CASRTRDRLYGYTF
>-|TRBJ1-1|TRBV11-2|-
TGTGCCAGCAGCTTTACGGTTGATGAAGCTTTCTTT
CASSFTVDEAFF